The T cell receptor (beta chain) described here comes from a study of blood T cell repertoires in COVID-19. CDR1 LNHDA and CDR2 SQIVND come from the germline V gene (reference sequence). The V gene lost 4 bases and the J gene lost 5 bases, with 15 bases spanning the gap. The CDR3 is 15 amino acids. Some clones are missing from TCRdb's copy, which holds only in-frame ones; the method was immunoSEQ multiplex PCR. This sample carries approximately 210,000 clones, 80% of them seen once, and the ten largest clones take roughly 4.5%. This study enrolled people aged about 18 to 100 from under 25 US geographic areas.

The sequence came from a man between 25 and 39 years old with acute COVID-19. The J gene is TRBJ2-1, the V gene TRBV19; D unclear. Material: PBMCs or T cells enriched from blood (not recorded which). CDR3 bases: TGTGCCAGTAGTACGGTCACCCCGATGAACAATGAGCAGTTCTTC. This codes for CASSTVTPMNNEQFF.